The 22 T cell receptor beta chains reported below all come from one sample, sequenced in a study of CD8 T cells in ankylosing spondylitis (dated by TCRdb to about 2017). Receptors were amplified or captured by 5' RACE. Sequencing used an Illumina HiSeq 2500. TCRdb ran its own pipeline on the public reads, namely fastp trimming at Q25 and MiXCR clone calling, and kept in-frame beta chains. CDR3 protein sequences are deduplicated, and each keeps its most common genes and DNA. The sample table lists approximately 400,000 distinct CDR3 sequences, 26% of them with a count of one. About 0.92% of the sample comes from the top ten. Points the paper makes about the study in general: Blood from ankylosing spondylitis patients appeared to be characterized by a TCR beta motif composed of several highly homologous amino acid variants.

No antigen is known for these receptors. Sequenced sample: blood, either unsorted or a sorted T cell fraction (not recorded which). The receptors derive from a male donor with ankylosing spondylitis.

Ten or more counts support this clonotype. The chain couples TRBV5-1 to TRBJ2-5; 10 bases map to TRBD2. Germline CDR1 and CDR2: SGHRS and YFSETQ. The CDR3 has 15 amino acids. The trim removed 2 bases at V and 3 bases at J, leaving 4 bases unmatched. The CDR3 reads CASSFLSGREETQYF. The CDR3 DNA reads as TGCGCCAGCAGCTTCTTAAGCGGGAGGGAAGAGACCCAGTACTTC.

This clonotype was recorded once. The genes are TRBV16 and TRBJ1-5, with D possibly matching TRBD1 (5 bases). There are 15 residues in the CDR3. V was clipped by 0 bases and J by 6 bases, with 12 bases between them. In germline, CDR1 is KGHSY, CDR2 FQNENV. The CDR3 DNA follows: TGTGCCAGCAGCCAATCTCGGGGGGAGGGTCAGCCCCAGCATTTT. Its protein is CASSQSRGEGQPQHF.

This clonotype was counted between two and nine times. The V and J genes are TRBV5-1 and TRBJ2-1; D assignment may be TRBD1 or TRBD2 (9 bases each). This CDR3 region has 17 residues. The V gene lost 4 bases and the J gene lost 6 bases, with 23 bases spanning the gap. CDR1 SGHRS and CDR2 YFSETQ come from the germline V gene. CDR3 in DNA: TGCGCCAGCAGCCGCGGGGGGGGGACAGGGAATCCCAATGAGCAGTTCTTC. Its translation is CASSRGGGTGNPNEQFF.

The chain combines TRBV7-9 with TRBJ2-3; D is uncertain. The CDR3 has 16 amino acids. The germline gives CDR1 SEHNR, CDR2 FQNEAQ (reference sequence). Between the trimmed V and J ends, which lost 6 bases and 4 bases, there was a span of 20 bases. CDR3 amino acids: CASRSGDSGRADTQYF. The CDR3 coding sequence is TGTGCCAGCAGGTCTGGTGATTCAGGACGTGCAGATACGCAGTATTTT.

This chain connects TRBV4-2 to TRBJ2-7; TRBD1 aligns across 8 bases. In germline, CDR1 is LGHNA, CDR2 YNFKEQ. Trimming cost V 4 bases and J 1 base; bases outside gene matches: 6. The CDR3 runs to 15 residues. The CDR3 here is CASSPGQGTSYEQYF. The CDR3 DNA follows: TGTGCCAGCAGCCCCGGACAGGGCACGTCCTACGAGCAGTACTTC.

This clonotype occurred a few times. The chain couples TRBV20-1 to TRBJ2-1; perhaps TRBD2 as D (5 bases). The CDR3 runs 13 residues. Germline-derived CDR1 and CDR2 are DFQATT and SNEGSKA (reference sequence). Trimming took 3 bases from V and 2 from J, leaving 8 bases between them. The CDR3 protein is CSASRTAYNEQFF. The CDR3 DNA sequence: TGCAGTGCTAGTAGGACTGCCTACAATGAGCAGTTCTTC.

This clonotype has more than one count but fewer than ten. The chain joins TRBV20-1 to TRBJ2-1; D may be TRBD2 (6 bases). V was clipped by 0 bases and J by 4 bases, with 16 bases between them. Germline values: CDR1 DFQATT, CDR2 SNEGSKA (reference sequence). This CDR3 region has 16 residues. The CDR3 here is CSARDYLARGYNEQFF. The CDR3 DNA reads TGCAGTGCTAGAGATTATCTAGCGAGGGGATACAATGAGCAGTTCTTC.

This clonotype turned up a few times. This rearrangement joins TRBV2 to TRBJ1-1; D gene uncertain. Germline V gives CDR1 SNHLY, CDR2 FYNNEI. With 4 bases removed from V and 1 base from J, the gap between germline ends came to 7 bases. CDR3 length: 13 amino acids. The CDR3 loop is CASSVAPNTEAFF. The CDR3, as DNA: TGTGCCAGCAGTGTCGCACCGAACACTGAAGCTTTCTTT.

The chain links TRBV5-5 to TRBJ2-7, with 9 bases that match TRBD1. V was pared by 8 bases and J by 1 base, with 7 bases of the junction left unmatched. The germline gives CDR1 SGHKS, CDR2 YYEKEE (reference sequence). The CDR3 runs to 14 residues. CDR3 DNA sequence: TGTGCCAGTGGCCGGACAGGGGATTCCTACGAGCAGTACGTC. Translated, it gives CASGRTGDSYEQYV.

In its sample, this clonotype was seen a few times. The chain has TRBV24-1 and TRBJ2-3; D gene unclear. This CDR3 region has 14 residues. The V gene's germline CDR1 is KGHDR and CDR2 SFDVKD. With 7 bases removed from V and 1 base from J, the gap between germline ends came to 11 bases. Here the CDR3 DNA reads TGTGCCACCAGGAGTACTGTTGGCACAGATACGCAGTATTTT. Translating it yields CATRSTVGTDTQYF.

The V gene is TRBV27, the J gene TRBJ1-5; a possible D gene is TRBD1 (5 bases). The CDR3 loop spans 13 amino acids. V was shortened by 3 bases and J by 11 bases, with 14 bases between the two germline ends. Germline V lookup: CDR1 MNHEY, CDR2 SMNVEV (reference sequence). The CDR3 nucleotides read TGTGCCAGCAGTTTGGGCGGCTTAGGGGCCCAGCATTTT. It encodes CASSLGGLGAQHF.

This clonotype has only a few counts. The chain carries TRBV7-2 and TRBJ2-1, with D unresolved. The V gene lost 4 bases and the J gene lost 3 bases, with 7 bases spanning the gap. CDR3 length: 13 amino acids. Looked up from germline, CDR1 is SGHTA and CDR2 is FQGNSA. CDR3 region: CASSSFLYNEQFF. CDR3 bases: TGTGCCAGCAGCTCCTTTCTCTACAATGAGCAGTTCTTC.

This clonotype was counted between two and nine times. V and J are TRBV7-2 and TRBJ2-5; 8 bases align to TRBD2. Germline V lookup: CDR1 SGHTA, CDR2 FQGNSA. V lost 6 bases, J lost 3 bases, and 6 bases stayed unmatched. There are 14 residues in the CDR3. CDR3 nucleotide sequence: TGTGCCAGCAGTTATAGCGGGACAAAAGAGACCCAGTACTTC. Translation: CASSYSGTKETQYF.

This clonotype was found a few times. The rearrangement uses TRBV5-1 and TRBJ2-5, with D perhaps matching TRBD1 or TRBD2 (5 bases each). This CDR3 comprises 14 residues. Germline values: CDR1 SGHRS, CDR2 YFSETQ. V was cut by 4 bases and J by 4 bases, with 14 bases left in between. This chain's CDR3 is CASSAGLGGETQYF. The CDR3 DNA follows: TGCGCCAGCAGCGCGGGCCTTGGGGGAGAGACCCAGTACTTC.

The chain carries TRBV7-2 and TRBJ2-3, with D tentatively TRBD2 (5 bases). In germline, CDR1 is SGHTA, CDR2 FQGNSA. This CDR3 comprises 15 residues. V lost 1 base and J lost 6, with 14 bases in between. CDR3 residues: CASSLELAVRDTQYF. DNA of the CDR3: TGTGCCAGCAGCTTAGAGCTAGCCGTCCGGGATACGCAGTATTTT.

This clonotype was counted between two and nine times. V gene TRBV5-1 combines with J gene TRBJ2-5; TRBD1 matches at 7 bases. Germline values: CDR1 SGHRS, CDR2 YFSETQ. The length of the CDR3 is 15 residues. V lost 4 bases, J lost 4 bases, and 10 bases stayed unmatched. In nucleotides, the CDR3 is TGCGCCAGCAGCCGTGACAGGGAAGGGAGAGAGACCCAGTACTTC. Amino acids: CASSRDREGRETQYF.

The DNA of the CDR3 is TGTGCCAGCAGTGAAAGGAGAAGGGGATCCGGAAACACCATATATTTT. Protein product: CASSERRRGSGNTIYF. The rearrangement uses TRBV2 and TRBJ1-3, with D perhaps matching TRBD1 (5 bases). Trimming removed 2 bases from V and 4 bases from J, with 15 bases in between. The CDR3 is 16 residues long. CDR1 SNHLY and CDR2 FYNNEI come from the germline V gene.

This clonotype has only one observation. The V call is TRBV29-1, the J call TRBJ2-1, with 9 bases lining up with TRBD1. Germline loops: CDR1 SQVTM, CDR2 ANQGSEA. The trim removed 7 bases at V and 8 bases at J, leaving 9 bases unmatched. The CDR3 contains 13 residues. CDR3 amino acids: CSARDRGVDEQFF. In DNA, the CDR3 is TGCAGCGCACGCGACAGGGGGGTCGATGAGCAGTTCTTC.

This clonotype has more than one count but fewer than ten. The V gene is TRBV5-1, the J gene TRBJ2-5, with D maybe TRBD1 (6 bases). Germline values: CDR1 SGHRS, CDR2 YFSETQ. Trimming cost V 1 base and J 9 bases, with 25 bases left between them. The CDR3 loop spans 17 amino acids. In DNA form, the CDR3 reads TGCGCCAGCAGCTTGTTTGGCCAGACAGGCGCCAGTGGGGCCCAGTACTTC. This translates into CASSLFGQTGASGAQYF.

CDR3 loop: CASSLVAGTSYQPQHF. As DNA, the CDR3 is TGTGCCAGCAGCTTAGTAGCCGGGACGTCCTATCAGCCCCAGCATTTT. The chain uses TRBV7-2 and TRBJ1-5; D possibly corresponds to TRBD1 (5 bases). This CDR3 spans 16 amino acids. Germline V gene data show CDR1 as SGHTA and CDR2 as FQGNSA. Trimming stripped 1 base from V and 5 bases from J, with 15 bases between.

J is TRBJ2-3 and V is TRBV4-2; 11 positions agree with TRBD2. There are 19 residues in the CDR3. Looked up from germline, CDR1 is LGHNA and CDR2 is YNFKEQ. The ends lost 4 bases at V and 3 bases at J; junction bases unmatched: 15. The CDR3 spells CASSPHLAGGSKWTDTQYF. In nucleotides, the CDR3 is TGTGCCAGCAGCCCCCATTTAGCGGGAGGGTCAAAATGGACAGATACGCAGTATTTT.

This clonotype was counted many times. This rearrangement joins TRBV19 to TRBJ1-5; possible D gene TRBD1, 5 bases. The CDR3 runs 14 residues. V was pared by 7 bases and J by 5 bases, with 15 bases between. Germline V gene data show CDR1 as LNHDA and CDR2 as SQIVND (reference sequence). CDR3 protein: CASNPGLQHQPQHF. CDR3 bases: TGTGCCAGTAATCCAGGGTTACAACATCAGCCCCAGCATTTT.